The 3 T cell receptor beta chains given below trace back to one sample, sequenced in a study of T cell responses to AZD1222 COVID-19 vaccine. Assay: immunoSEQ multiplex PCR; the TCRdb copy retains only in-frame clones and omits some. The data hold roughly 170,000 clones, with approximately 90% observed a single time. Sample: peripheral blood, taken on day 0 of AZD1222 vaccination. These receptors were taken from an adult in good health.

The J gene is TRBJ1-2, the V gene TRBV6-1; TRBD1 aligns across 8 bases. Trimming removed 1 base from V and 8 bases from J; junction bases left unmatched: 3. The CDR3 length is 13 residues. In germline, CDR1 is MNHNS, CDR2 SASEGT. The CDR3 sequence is CASSEVRGHGYTF. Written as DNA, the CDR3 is TGTGCCAGCAGTGAAGTCAGGGGGCACGGCTACACCTTC.

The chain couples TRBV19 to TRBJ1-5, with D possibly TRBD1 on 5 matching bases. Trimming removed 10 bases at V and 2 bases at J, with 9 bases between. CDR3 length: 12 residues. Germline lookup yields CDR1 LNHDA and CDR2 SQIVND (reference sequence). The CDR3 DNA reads TGTGCCACTCGGGGGGGCAATCAGCCCCAGCATTTT. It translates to CATRGGNQPQHF.

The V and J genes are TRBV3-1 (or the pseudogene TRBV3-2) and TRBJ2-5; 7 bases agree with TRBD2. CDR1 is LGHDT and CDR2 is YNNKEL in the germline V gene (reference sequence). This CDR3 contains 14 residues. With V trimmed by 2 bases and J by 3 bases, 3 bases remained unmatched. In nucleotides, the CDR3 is TGTGCCAGCAGCCAAACTCTAGCGGAAGAGACCCAGTACTTC. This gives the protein CASSQTLAEETQYF.